Listed below are T cell receptor beta chains from one sample, sequenced in a study of read filtering for tumor transcriptome and immune sequencing. TCRdb redid the calling of the reads with MiXCR, one entry per CDR3 protein. The sample includes more than 20,000 distinct CDR3 sequences, roughly 23% of them seen just once. The sample was a population of CD138-negative cells sorted from bone marrow. The source of these receptors is a donor at least 40 years old with multiple myeloma. CDR3s include the opening cysteine and the closing phenylalanine or tryptophan. The order of the fields is clone size, V gene, D gene, J gene, CDR3 protein, CDR3 DNA. D genes are given only for firm matches. Some rows mark clone size as missing; the rest say once, few, many or name a class of expanded clone.

-	TRBV20-1	-	TRBJ2-5	CSARHAPGGPGETQYF	TGCAGTGCTAGACATGCCCCGGGCGGTCCGGGGGAGACCCAGTACTTC
few	TRBV4-1	-	TRBJ2-5	CASSRFSGGGEETQYF	TGCGCCAGCAGCCGCTTCTCCGGGGGAGGTGAAGAGACCCAGTACTTC
medium-sized	TRBV9	-	TRBJ2-1	CASGGHYNEQFF	TGTGCCAGCGGGGGCCACTACAATGAGCAGTTCTTC
-	TRBV5-1	-	TRBJ2-3	CASSLVADTQYF	TGCGCCAGCAGCTTGGTTGCGGATACGCAGTATTTT
many	TRBV7-2	-	TRBJ2-5	CASSSQVALRQETQYF	TGTGCCAGCAGCTCACAGGTGGCCCTTCGTCAAGAGACCCAGTACTTC
many	TRBV7-2	-	TRBJ1-1	CASSLRGRTEAFF	TGTGCCAGCAGCTTACGGGGAAGGACTGAAGCTTTCTTT
many	TRBV7-2	TRBD1	TRBJ1-1	CASSFFRRGLYTEAFF	TGTGCCAGCAGCTTTTTCCGGAGGGGGCTGTACACTGAAGCTTTCTTT
many	TRBV5-1	TRBD2	TRBJ2-3	CASSSTGLAGTDTQYF	TGCGCCAGCAGCAGCACCGGACTAGCGGGCACAGATACGCAGTATTTT
few	TRBV5-1	TRBD1	TRBJ2-3	CASRSGGTDTQYF	TGCGCCAGCAGGTCAGGGGGTACAGATACGCAGTATTTT
many	TRBV20-1	-	TRBJ2-3	CSARAVRTDSTDTQYF	TGCAGTGCTAGAGCCGTTAGGACGGATAGCACAGATACGCAGTATTTT
-	TRBV11-2	-	TRBJ2-2	CASSLVGLNTGELFF	TGTGCCAGCAGCTTAGTTGGACTCAACACCGGGGAGCTGTTTTTT
many	TRBV29-1	TRBD1	TRBJ2-1	CSYSVDRGYYLEFF	TGCAGCTACTCCGTTGACAGGGGGTATTATCTCGAGTTCTTC
many	TRBV21-1	-	TRBJ2-1	CATKPTGSHNEQFF	TGTGCCACTAAACCGACGGGGAGCCACAATGAGCAGTTCTTC
-	TRBV19	-	TRBJ2-5	CASGERETQYF	TGTGCCAGTGGTGAGCGGGAGACCCAGTACTTC
few	TRBV5-1	-	TRBJ1-1	CASSLQGSDEAFF	TGCGCCAGCAGCTTGCAGGGCAGCGACGAAGCTTTCTTT
many	TRBV5-1	-	TRBJ1-1	CASSLPQPAQAFF	TGCGCCAGCAGCTTACCACAGCCGGCCCAAGCTTTCTTT